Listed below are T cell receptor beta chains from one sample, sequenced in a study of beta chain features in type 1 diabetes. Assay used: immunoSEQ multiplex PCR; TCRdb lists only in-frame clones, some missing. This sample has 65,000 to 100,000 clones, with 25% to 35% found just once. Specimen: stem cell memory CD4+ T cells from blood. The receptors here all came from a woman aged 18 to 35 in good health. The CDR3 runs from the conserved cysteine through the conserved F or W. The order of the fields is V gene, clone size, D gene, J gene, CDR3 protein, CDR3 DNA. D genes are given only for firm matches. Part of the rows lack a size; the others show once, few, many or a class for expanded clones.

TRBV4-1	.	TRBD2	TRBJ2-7	CASSHRGTSGGAFYEQYF	TGCGCCAGCAGCCACCGCGGGACTAGCGGGGGGGCGTTCTACGAGCAGTACTTC
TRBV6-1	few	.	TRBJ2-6	CASSSGFPGANVLTF	TGTGCCAGCAGCTCCGGGTTCCCCGGGGCCAACGTCCTGACTTTC
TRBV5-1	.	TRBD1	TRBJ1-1	CASSFPDRVGTEAFF	TGCGCCAGCAGCTTCCCCGACAGGGTCGGAACTGAAGCTTTCTTT
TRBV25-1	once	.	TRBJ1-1	CASRGEVYTEAFF	TGTGCCAGCAGGGGGGAGGTGTACACTGAAGCTTTCTTT
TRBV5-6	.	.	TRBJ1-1	CASSLAGVVVAFF	TGTGCCAGCAGCTTGGCCGGGGTAGTGGTAGCTTTCTTT
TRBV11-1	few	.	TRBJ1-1	CASSLSSNTEAFF	TGTGCCAGCAGCTTATCTTCGAACACTGAAGCTTTCTTT
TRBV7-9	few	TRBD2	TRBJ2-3	CASSRLAVPSTDTQYF	TGTGCCAGCAGCCGGCTAGCGGTCCCTAGCACAGATACGCAGTATTTT
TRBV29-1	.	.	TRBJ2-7	CSVPGQGGYEQYF	TGCAGCGTCCCCGGACAGGGAGGGTACGAGCAGTACTTC
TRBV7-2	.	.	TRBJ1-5	CASSFVGHGNQPQHF	TGTGCCAGCAGCTTCGTTGGACATGGTAATCAGCCCCAGCATTTT
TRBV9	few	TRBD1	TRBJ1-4	CASSPGEQGGEKLFF	TGTGCCAGCAGCCCAGGGGAACAGGGGGGGGAAAAACTGTTTTTT
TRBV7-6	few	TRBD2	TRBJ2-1	CASSPTPLAGAYNEQFF	TGTGCCAGCAGCCCGACCCCCCTAGCGGGGGCCTACAATGAGCAGTTCTTC
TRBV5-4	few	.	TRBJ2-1	CASSDRDYNEQFF	TGTGCCAGCAGCGACCGGGACTACAATGAGCAGTTCTTC
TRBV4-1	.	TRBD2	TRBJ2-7	CASSQTDVGTSARGEQYF	TGCGCCAGCAGCCAGACGGACGTAGGGACTAGCGCTCGGGGCGAGCAGTACTTC
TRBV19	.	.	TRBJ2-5	CASTAGGVGRGGPTDRETQYF	TGTGCCAGTACCGCAGGCGGGGTAGGAAGGGGCGGACCCACCGATAGGGAGACCCAGTACTTC
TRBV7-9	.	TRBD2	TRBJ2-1	CASSPIAPLLAGVGNEQFF	TGTGCCAGCAGCCCAATAGCCCCTCTACTAGCGGGAGTTGGTAATGAGCAGTTCTTC
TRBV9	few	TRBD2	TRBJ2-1	CASRNTGGPNNEQFF	TGTGCCAGCAGGAATACGGGAGGGCCGAACAATGAGCAGTTCTTC
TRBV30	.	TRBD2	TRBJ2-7	CALLAGGYEQYF	TGTGCCCTGCTAGCGGGAGGCTACGAGCAGTACTTC
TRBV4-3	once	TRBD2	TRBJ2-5	CASSQALAGDPYQETQYF	TGCGCCAGCAGCCAAGCCCTAGCGGGGGACCCGTACCAAGAGACCCAGTACTTC
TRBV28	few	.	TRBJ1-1	CATSGRTVVWTEAFF	TGTGCTACCTCGGGAAGGACAGTTGTATGGACTGAAGCTTTCTTT
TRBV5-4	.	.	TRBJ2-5	CASSHSGLNGETQYF	TGTGCCAGCAGCCACTCCGGACTAAATGGAGAGACCCAGTACTTC
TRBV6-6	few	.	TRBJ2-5	CASLQGGSETQYF	TGTGCCAGCCTTCAGGGAGGTTCGGAGACCCAGTACTTC
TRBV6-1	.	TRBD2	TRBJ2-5	CASRTSGGAGETQYF	TGTGCCTCCCGGACTAGCGGGGGGGCGGGAGAGACCCAGTACTTC
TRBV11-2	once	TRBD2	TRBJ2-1	CASSRAGGYYNEQFF	TGTGCCAGCAGCCGAGCGGGAGGATACTACAATGAGCAGTTCTTC